This T cell receptor (beta chain) emerged from a study of OX40 agonist ivuxolimab in advanced cancers. Study overall: Treatment of patients was with ivuxolimab, an agonistic anti-OX40 (CD134) antibody.

CDR3 size: 15 residues. CDR1 is SEHNR and CDR2 is FQNEAQ in the germline V gene (reference sequence). J was trimmed by 1 base and V by 4 bases; bases with no gene match: 5. Profiled with immunoSEQ multiplex PCR; TCRdb holds only in-frame clones, not every one. Of about 91,000 clones in the sample, 84% were seen once. The chain uses TRBV7-9 and TRBJ2-3, with TRBD1 matching 7 bases. The receptor was isolated from an adult with an advanced solid tumor such as melanoma, head and neck, liver or kidney cancer. Sample: CD4+ or CD8+ T cells sorted from blood, taken in a trial of the OX40 agonist ivuxolimab. CDR3 in amino acids: CASSSTGSGTDTQYF. As DNA, the CDR3 is TGTGCCAGCAGCTCGACAGGGAGTGGCACAGATACGCAGTATTTT.